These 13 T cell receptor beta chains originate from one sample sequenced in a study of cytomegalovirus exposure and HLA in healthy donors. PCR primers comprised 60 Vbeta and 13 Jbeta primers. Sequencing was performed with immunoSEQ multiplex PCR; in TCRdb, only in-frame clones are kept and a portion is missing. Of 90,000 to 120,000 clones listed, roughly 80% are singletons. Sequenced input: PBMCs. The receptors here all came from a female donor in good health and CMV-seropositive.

CDR3 amino acids: CASAPGRLAGEETQYF. The CDR3 coding sequence is TGTGCCAGCGCCCCCGGCCGACTAGCGGGAGAAGAGACCCAGTACTTC. The rearrangement links TRBV27 to TRBJ2-5, with 12 nucleotides matching TRBD2. This CDR3 comprises 16 residues. The V gene's germline CDR1 is MNHEY and CDR2 SMNVEV (reference sequence). J lost 3 bases, V lost 8 bases, and 10 bases had no gene match.

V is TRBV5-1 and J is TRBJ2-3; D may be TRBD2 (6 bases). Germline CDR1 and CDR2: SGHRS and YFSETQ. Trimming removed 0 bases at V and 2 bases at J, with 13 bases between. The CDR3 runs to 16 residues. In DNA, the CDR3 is TGCGCCAGCAGCTTGGATAGCGGAGGACCCACAGATACGCAGTATTTT. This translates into CASSLDSGGPTDTQYF.

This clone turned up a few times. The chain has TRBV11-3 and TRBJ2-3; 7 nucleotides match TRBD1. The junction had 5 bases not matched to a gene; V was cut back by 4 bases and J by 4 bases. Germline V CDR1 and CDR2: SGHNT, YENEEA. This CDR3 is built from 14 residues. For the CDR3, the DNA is TGTGCCAGCAGCTCTACAGGGGTTGCAGATACGCAGTATTTT. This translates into CASSSTGVADTQYF.

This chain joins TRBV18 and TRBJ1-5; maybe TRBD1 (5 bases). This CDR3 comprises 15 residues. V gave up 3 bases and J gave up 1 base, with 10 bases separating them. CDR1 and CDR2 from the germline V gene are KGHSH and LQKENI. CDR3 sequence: CASSPDSLSNQPQHF. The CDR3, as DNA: TGTGCCAGCTCACCTGACAGCTTAAGCAATCAGCCCCAGCATTTT.

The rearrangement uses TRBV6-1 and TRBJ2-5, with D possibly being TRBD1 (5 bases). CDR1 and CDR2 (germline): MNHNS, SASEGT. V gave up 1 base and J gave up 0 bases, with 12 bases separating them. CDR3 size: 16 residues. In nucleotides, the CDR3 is TGTGCCAGCAGTGAAGTTAAAGACAGTTACCAAGAGACCCAGTACTTC. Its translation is CASSEVKDSYQETQYF.

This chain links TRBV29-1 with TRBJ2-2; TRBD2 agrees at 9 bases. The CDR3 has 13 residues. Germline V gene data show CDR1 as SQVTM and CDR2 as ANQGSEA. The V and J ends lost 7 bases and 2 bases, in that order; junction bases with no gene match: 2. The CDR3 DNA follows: TGCAGCGGTAGCGGGGGCAACACCGGGGAGCTGTTTTTT. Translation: CSGSGGNTGELFF.

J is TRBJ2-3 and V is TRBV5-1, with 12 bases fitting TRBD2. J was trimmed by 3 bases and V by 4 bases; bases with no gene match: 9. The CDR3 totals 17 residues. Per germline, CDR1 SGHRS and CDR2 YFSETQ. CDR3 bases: TGCGCCAGCAGCGCGGGAAGACTAGCGGGAGCAACAGATACGCAGTATTTT. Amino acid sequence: CASSAGRLAGATDTQYF.

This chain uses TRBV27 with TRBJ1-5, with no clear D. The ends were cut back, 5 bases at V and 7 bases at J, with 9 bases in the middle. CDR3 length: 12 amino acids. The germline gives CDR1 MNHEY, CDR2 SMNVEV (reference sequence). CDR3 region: CASSNSMQPQHF. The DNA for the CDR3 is TGTGCCAGCAGTAACAGCATGCAGCCCCAGCATTTT.

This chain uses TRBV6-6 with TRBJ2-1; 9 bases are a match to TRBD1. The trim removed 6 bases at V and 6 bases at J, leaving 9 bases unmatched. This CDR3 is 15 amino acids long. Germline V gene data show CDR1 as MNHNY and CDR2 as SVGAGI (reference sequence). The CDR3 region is CASRSPGTGFNEQFF. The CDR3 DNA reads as TGTGCCAGCAGATCGCCCGGGACAGGGTTCAATGAGCAGTTCTTC.

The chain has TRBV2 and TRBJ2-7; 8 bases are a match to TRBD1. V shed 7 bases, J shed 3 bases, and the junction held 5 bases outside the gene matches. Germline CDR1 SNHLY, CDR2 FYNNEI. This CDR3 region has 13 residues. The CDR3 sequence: CASTRGLNYEQYF. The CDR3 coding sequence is TGTGCCAGCACCAGGGGGCTAAACTACGAGCAGTACTTC.

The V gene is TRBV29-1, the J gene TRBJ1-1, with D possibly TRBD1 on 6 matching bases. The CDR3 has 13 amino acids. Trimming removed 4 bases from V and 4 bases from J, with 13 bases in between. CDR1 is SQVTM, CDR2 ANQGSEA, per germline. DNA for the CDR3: TGCAGCGTTGCACAGGGTAAGGGCACTGAAGCTTTCTTT. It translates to CSVAQGKGTEAFF.

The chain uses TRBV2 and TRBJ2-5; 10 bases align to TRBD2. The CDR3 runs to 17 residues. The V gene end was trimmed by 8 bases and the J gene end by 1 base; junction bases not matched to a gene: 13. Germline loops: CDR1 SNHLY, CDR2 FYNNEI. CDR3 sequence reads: CASRRGSSGGRQETQYF. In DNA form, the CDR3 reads TGTGCCAGCCGTCGAGGGTCTAGCGGGGGTCGCCAAGAGACCCAGTACTTC.

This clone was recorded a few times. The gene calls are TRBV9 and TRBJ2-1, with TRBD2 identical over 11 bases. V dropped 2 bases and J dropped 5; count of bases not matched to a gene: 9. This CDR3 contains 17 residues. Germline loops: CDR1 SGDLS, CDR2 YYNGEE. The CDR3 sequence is CASSVSPGTSGDNEQFF. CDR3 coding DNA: TGTGCCAGCAGCGTGAGCCCCGGGACTAGCGGTGACAATGAGCAGTTCTTC.